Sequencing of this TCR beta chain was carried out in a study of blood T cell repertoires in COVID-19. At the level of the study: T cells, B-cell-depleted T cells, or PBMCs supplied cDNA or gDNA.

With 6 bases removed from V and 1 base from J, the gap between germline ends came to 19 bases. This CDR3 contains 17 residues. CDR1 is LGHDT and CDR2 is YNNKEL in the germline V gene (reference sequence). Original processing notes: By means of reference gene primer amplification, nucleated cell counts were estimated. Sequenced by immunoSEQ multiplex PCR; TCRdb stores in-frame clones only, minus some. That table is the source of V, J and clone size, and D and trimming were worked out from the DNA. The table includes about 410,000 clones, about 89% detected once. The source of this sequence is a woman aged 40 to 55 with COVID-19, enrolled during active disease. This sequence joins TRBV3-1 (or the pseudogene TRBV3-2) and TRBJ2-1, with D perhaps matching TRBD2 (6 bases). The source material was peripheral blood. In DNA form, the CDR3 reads TGTGCCAGCAGGACGGAGGGCCAGGGTTTATCCTACAATGAGCAGTTCTTC. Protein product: CASRTEGQGLSYNEQFF.